This TCR beta chain was sequenced for a study of blood T cell repertoires in COVID-19. Study-wide background: T cells, B-cell-depleted T cells, or PBMCs provided the cDNA or gDNA that served as material.

Authors' data handling: Nucleated cell counts were estimated from reference gene primer amplification. TCRdb's table, derived via immunoSEQ multiplex PCR, lists solely in-frame clones and lacks some. The V and J calls and clone size come from that table; D and trimming were worked out from the DNA. This sample carries 350,000 to 400,000 clones, roughly 87% of them seen once, and the ten largest clones take under 3%. This CDR3 spans 15 amino acids. Unmatched junction bases numbered 7, after V lost 7 bases and J lost 1 base. Looked up from germline, CDR1 is MNHEY and CDR2 is SMNVEV (reference sequence). Two negative PCRs, clearance, or symptom resolution were required of recovered Cohort 3 donors.

The sequencing input was PBMCs or T cells enriched from blood (not recorded which). The clonotype originates from a woman in her twenties or thirties who had recovered from COVID-19. The rearrangement joins TRBV27 to TRBJ2-1, with TRBD2 matching over 7 bases. The CDR3 sequence: CASTLGGRSYNEQFF. CDR3 nucleotide sequence: TGTGCCAGCACCCTGGGAGGGAGGTCCTACAATGAGCAGTTCTTC.